Listed here are 18 T cell receptor beta chains from one sample, sequenced in a study of cytomegalovirus exposure and HLA in healthy donors. This PCR relied on a set of 60 Vbeta primers and 13 Jbeta primers. Libraries were prepared by immunoSEQ multiplex PCR; TCRdb keeps only in-frame clonotypes and omits some of them. The profile shows roughly 120,000 clones, 76% of them singletons. The specimen was PBMCs. The receptors originated from a young man in good health and CMV-seropositive.

The V gene is TRBV19, the J gene TRBJ1-5, with 7 bases lining up with TRBD1. Trimming at V came to 9 bases and at J to 1 base, leaving 12 bases not matched to a gene. CDR1 and CDR2 (germline): LNHDA, SQIVND (reference sequence). The CDR3 has 16 amino acids. The CDR3 DNA sequence: TGTGCCAGCCAACAGGGGATGACGGTGAGCAATCAGCCCCAGCATTTT. This translates into CASQQGMTVSNQPQHF. The entire variable domain, with the rest obtained from reference TRBV19 and TRBJ1-5, is as follows: DGGITQSPKYLFRKEGQNVTLSCEQNLNHDAMYWYRQDPGQGLRLIYYSQIVNDFQKGDIAEGYSVSREKKESFPLTVTSAQKNPTAFYLCASQQGMTVSNQPQHFGDGTRLSIL.

The gene calls are TRBV28 and TRBJ1-6; TRBD1 aligns across 10 bases. Trimming at V came to 4 bases and at J to 8 bases, leaving 8 bases not matched to a gene. This CDR3 is 16 amino acids long. Per the germline V gene, CDR1 is MDHEN and CDR2 is SYDVKM. CDR3 coding DNA: TGTGCCAGCAGTTCGGGACAGGGGACGAGGGATTCACCCCTCCACTTT. Residues: CASSSGQGTRDSPLHF.

Sample share makes this clone medium-sized. The chain is built from TRBV11-2 and TRBJ1-1; TRBD1 might be the D (6 bases). The length of the CDR3 is 15 residues. Between the trimmed V and J ends, which lost 5 bases and 4 bases, there was a span of 17 bases. In germline, CDR1 is SGHAT, CDR2 FQNNGV. CDR3 coding DNA: TGTGCCAGCAGCGAGACCCGGGGGGCTGGCACTGAAGCTTTCTTT. It yields the protein CASSETRGAGTEAFF.

The chain uses TRBV5-1 and TRBJ2-7; D perhaps matches TRBD1 (6 bases). Between the trimmed V and J ends, which lost 1 base and 6 bases, there was a span of 26 bases. There are 18 residues in the CDR3. Germline CDR1 is SGHRS and CDR2 is YFSETQ. The CDR3: CASSLSGRGRGLSFEQYF. In DNA, the CDR3 is TGCGCCAGCAGCTTGTCAGGCAGGGGCCGTGGCTTATCGTTCGAGCAGTACTTC.

The chain recombines TRBV11-2 with TRBJ2-1, with 10 bases matching TRBD2. After removal of 5 bases from V and 10 bases from J, the junction contained 14 bases not matched to a gene. Germline V gene sequence: CDR1 SGHAT, CDR2 FQNNGV. The CDR3 totals 16 residues. The CDR3, as DNA: TGTGCCAGCAGCCTCCTTGGTAGCGGGGGGAATTCGGAGCAGTTCTTC. Protein product: CASSLLGSGGNSEQFF.

The V and J genes are TRBV7-2 and TRBJ2-3; TRBD2 agrees at 9 bases. V lost 7 bases, J lost 6 bases, and 5 bases stayed unmatched. The CDR3 loop spans 13 amino acids. Germline V gives CDR1 SGHTA, CDR2 FQGNSA. DNA for the CDR3: TGTGCCAGCACTAGCGGGACGGGGGATACGCAGTATTTT. Translated, it gives CASTSGTGDTQYF. The whole variable domain, remainder taken from reference TRBV7-2 and TRBJ2-3, is GAGVSQSPSNKVTEKGKDVELRCDPISGHTALYWYRQSLGQGLEFLIYFQGNSAPDKSGLPSDRFSAERTGGSVSTLTIQRTQQEDSAVYLCASTSGTGDTQYFGPGTRLTVL.

V usage is TRBV28 and J usage is TRBJ2-7; TRBD1 agrees at 9 bases. Germline loops: CDR1 MDHEN, CDR2 SYDVKM. This CDR3 is built from 14 residues. Germline trimming cut 3 bases from V and 6 bases from J; bases unmatched to any gene: 6. This chain's CDR3 is CASSLGTGLGEQYF. Written as DNA, the CDR3 is TGTGCCAGCAGTTTGGGGACAGGGCTAGGCGAGCAGTACTTC. The whole variable domain, remainder taken from reference TRBV28 and TRBJ2-7, is DVKVTQSSRYLVKRTGEKVFLECVQDMDHENMFWYRQDPGLGLRLIYFSYDVKMKEKGDIPEGYSVSREKKERFSLILESASTNQTSMYLCASSLGTGLGEQYFGPGTRLTVT.

The gene calls are TRBV5-1 and TRBJ1-1; 7 bases are a match to TRBD1. This CDR3 comprises 16 residues. V gave up 0 bases and J gave up 7 bases; unmatched junction bases: 12. CDR1 and CDR2 (germline): SGHRS, YFSETQ. Written as DNA, the CDR3 is TGCGCCAGCAGCTTGGACTATGTCAGGGGGGCGGGTGAAGCTTTCTTT. Amino acid sequence: CASSLDYVRGAGEAFF.

This rearrangement joins TRBV30 to TRBJ2-7; 10 nucleotides align to TRBD2. Germline V gene data show CDR1 as GTSNPN and CDR2 as SVGIG (reference sequence). CDR3 size: 13 residues. J gave up 6 bases and V 2 bases, and 4 bases lay outside the gene matches. The DNA of the CDR3 is TGTGCCTGGAGTAGCGGGGGGGCGGGCGAGCAGTACTTC. Protein sequence: CAWSSGGAGEQYF.

This chain joins TRBV2 and TRBJ2-3, with 10 bases fitting TRBD1. The CDR3 totals 14 residues. Germline loops: CDR1 SNHLY, CDR2 FYNNEI. V lost 8 bases and J lost 2; bases outside the gene matches: 4. The CDR3 DNA reads as TGTGCCAGCCCCGGGACAGGGGACACAGATACGCAGTATTTT. It yields the protein CASPGTGDTDTQYF.

V and J are TRBV15 and TRBJ2-3, with D possibly TRBD1 on 6 matching bases. Germline V CDR1 and CDR2: LNHNV, YYDKDF (reference sequence). V was trimmed by 9 bases and J by 2 bases, leaving 15 bases between them. This CDR3 spans 14 amino acids. The CDR3 is CATETGQFTDTQYF. CDR3 sequence (DNA): TGTGCCACGGAGACAGGACAATTCACAGATACGCAGTATTTT.

This clone was counted a single time. In DNA form, the CDR3 reads TGTGCCAGTAGTAGACCGGACAGGGCGAGCGATCAGCCCCAGCATTTT. It is translated as CASSRPDRASDQPQHF. The gene calls are TRBV19 and TRBJ1-5, with TRBD1 identical over 8 bases. The V gene end was trimmed by 4 bases and the J gene end by 5 bases; junction bases not matched to a gene: 10. The CDR3 runs 16 residues. The germline V gene encodes CDR1 LNHDA and CDR2 SQIVND (reference sequence).

The rearrangement uses TRBV19 and TRBJ1-5; 7 bases line up with TRBD1. Germline CDR1 reads LNHDA; CDR2 reads SQIVND (reference sequence). There are 15 residues in the CDR3. V shed 3 bases, J shed 1 base, and the junction held 3 bases outside the gene matches. The CDR3 region is CASSMGQPSNQPQHF. The CDR3 bases are TGTGCCAGTAGTATGGGACAGCCCAGCAATCAGCCCCAGCATTTT.

The chain uses TRBV7-2 and TRBJ2-2; TRBD1 aligns across 8 bases. This CDR3 is built from 14 residues. Looked up from germline, CDR1 is SGHTA and CDR2 is FQGNSA. The V segment lost 6 bases and the J segment 3 bases; nucleotides outside the gene matches: 3. Here the CDR3 reads CASRTGVDTGELFF. CDR3 sequence (DNA): TGTGCCAGCAGGACAGGGGTGGACACCGGGGAGCTGTTTTTT.

The chain carries TRBV6-5 and TRBJ2-7, with 11 nucleotides matching TRBD1. Germline lookup yields CDR1 MNHEY and CDR2 SVGAGI. V shed 2 bases and J 4 bases; nucleotides not matched to a gene: 4. The CDR3 spans 15 residues. This CDR3 is CASSYGTGGVYEQYF. In DNA form, the CDR3 reads TGTGCCAGCAGTTACGGGACAGGGGGAGTGTACGAGCAGTACTTC.

The genes are TRBV2 and TRBJ2-7, with 12 bases that match TRBD2. J gave up 2 bases and V 2 bases, and 1 base lay outside the gene matches. The CDR3 spans 15 residues. Germline V gene data show CDR1 as SNHLY and CDR2 as FYNNEI. CDR3 protein: CASSESSGGAYEQYF. CDR3 nucleotides: TGTGCCAGCAGTGAATCTAGCGGGGGGGCCTACGAGCAGTACTTC.

The chain has TRBV9 and TRBJ2-3, with 8 positions matching TRBD2. Trimming removed 4 bases from V and 2 bases from J; junction bases left unmatched: 3. This CDR3 spans 14 amino acids. CDR1 SGDLS and CDR2 YYNGEE come from the germline V gene. CDR3 loop: CASSIAGNTDTQYF. As DNA, the CDR3 is TGTGCCAGCAGCATAGCGGGGAACACAGATACGCAGTATTTT.

The V and J genes are TRBV6-6 and TRBJ2-7, with 11 bases lining up with TRBD2. There are 16 residues in the CDR3. Losses at the gene ends were 2 bases for V and 0 bases for J; bases not matched to a gene: 3. Germline V gives CDR1 MNHNY, CDR2 SVGAGI (reference sequence). The CDR3 is CASSYLAGGNSYEQYF. CDR3 DNA: TGTGCCAGCAGTTACCTAGCGGGGGGCAACTCCTACGAGCAGTACTTC.